These 3 T cell receptor beta chains share one sample of origin, sequenced in a study of T cell changes during pregnancy in multiple sclerosis. TCRdb's copy holds only in-frame clones and misses some; the assay was immunoSEQ multiplex PCR. The sample has about 69,000 clones; around 85% are singletons. Sequenced here: peripheral blood, sampled before pregnancy. These receptors all stem from a female donor with multiple sclerosis, enrolled in a pregnancy study.

This clone is a singleton in its sample. The J gene is TRBJ2-7, the V gene TRBV5-1, with 8 bases aligning to TRBD2. The trim removed 2 bases at V and 2 bases at J, leaving 6 bases unmatched. The CDR3 runs to 15 residues. CDR1 and CDR2 from the germline V gene are SGHRS and YFSETQ. The CDR3 DNA sequence: TGCGCCAGCAGCTTAGGCGGGAGGACTGCCTACGAGCAGTACTTC. Protein sequence: CASSLGGRTAYEQYF.

With respect to this clone: The junction departs from the called germline gene at one end, perhaps through a read error. The chain recombines TRBV10-3 with TRBJ1-2; TRBD1 is a possible D gene (5 bases). Germline-derived CDR1 and CDR2 are ENHRY and SYGVKD. CDR3 length equals 15 residues. CDR3 in amino acids: CAISESGTPNSGYTF. The CDR3 nucleotides are TGTGCCATCAGTGAGTCCGGGACTCCTAACTCTGGCTACACCTTC.

As concerns this clone: The same CDR3 is also encoded by other DNA sequences in this sample. This chain's CDR3 is CASSPTGGNTEAFF. The DNA of the CDR3 is TGTGCCAGCTCACCGACAGGGGGGAACACTGAAGCTTTCTTT. V and J are TRBV18 and TRBJ1-1, with 9 bases aligning to TRBD1. The V gene end was trimmed by 3 bases and the J gene end by 1 base; junction bases not matched to a gene: 0. CDR3 length: 14 residues. The germline V gene has CDR1 KGHSH and CDR2 LQKENI.